This T cell receptor beta chain was retrieved from a study of beta chain features in type 1 diabetes. Study information: No age, gender or cell yield differences were seen between patients and healthy donors.

This clone appeared a few times. Of the isolated RNA, all was reverse transcribed, and so the sequenced material was expressed TCRB transcripts. Here immunoSEQ multiplex PCR was the method, and the copy in TCRdb shows in-frame clones only, minus some. Of 900,000 or so clones in the sample, 17% were seen once. This sequence was found in a woman between 18 and 30 years old in good health. Input material: naive CD4+ T cells from blood.

Written as DNA, the CDR3 is TGCGCCAGTCAGTGGGCTAGCGGGGGAAACTCCTACAATGAGCAGTTCTTC. This sequence encodes CASQWASGGNSYNEQFF. This chain uses TRBV5-1 with TRBJ2-1, with 10 positions matching TRBD2. The CDR3 totals 17 residues. Germline trimming cut 8 bases from V and 0 bases from J; bases unmatched to any gene: 11. Germline lookup yields CDR1 SGHRS and CDR2 YFSETQ.